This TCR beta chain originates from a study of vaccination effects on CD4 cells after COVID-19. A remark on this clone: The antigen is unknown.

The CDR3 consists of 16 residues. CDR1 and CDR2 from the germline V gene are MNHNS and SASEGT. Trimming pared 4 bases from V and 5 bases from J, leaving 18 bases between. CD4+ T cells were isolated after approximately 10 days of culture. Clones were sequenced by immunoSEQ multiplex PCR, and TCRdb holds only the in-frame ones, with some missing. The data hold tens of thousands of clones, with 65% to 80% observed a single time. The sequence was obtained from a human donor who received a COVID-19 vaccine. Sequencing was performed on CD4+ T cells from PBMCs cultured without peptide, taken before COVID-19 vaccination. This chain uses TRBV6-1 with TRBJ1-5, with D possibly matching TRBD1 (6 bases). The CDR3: CASSARDTLPYQPQHF. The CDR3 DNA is TGTGCCAGCAGTGCCCGGGACACTTTACCTTATCAGCCCCAGCATTTT.